The source of this T cell receptor (beta chain) is a study of blood T cell repertoires in COVID-19. Overall study: Spain, Italy and the United States supplied samples that represented acute and convalescent COVID-19. PBMCs, B-cell-depleted T cells, or T cells provided the cDNA or gDNA that made up the material.

V trimming: 7 bases; J trimming: 1 base; junction bases outside the gene matches: 10. Germline lookup yields CDR1 WSHSY and CDR2 SAAADI. The CDR3 extends over 16 amino acids. Authors' data handling: Researchers report that nucleated cell counts were estimated from reference gene primer amplification. The assay was immunoSEQ multiplex PCR, and TCRdb's table has in-frame clones only and misses some. Clonal size and the V and J genes are those of that table, whereas D and trimming came from the DNA. This sample yields roughly 140,000 clones, of which 80% to 90% are seen a single time; less than 4% belongs to the top ten.

Material: peripheral blood. This sequence was found in a woman in her fifties or sixties with active COVID-19. The chain employs TRBV10-2 and TRBJ2-3; TRBD2 matches 8 bases. The CDR3 reads CASTYFWREGTDTQYF. The CDR3 DNA is TGCGCCAGCACCTACTTCTGGCGGGAGGGCACAGATACGCAGTATTTT.